These 25 T cell receptor beta chains came from one sample sequenced in a study of OX40 agonist ivuxolimab in advanced cancers. Using immunoSEQ multiplex PCR, the repertoire was profiled, and TCRdb retains in-frame clones only, with some absent. The sample records about 58,000 clones, 90% to 95% being singletons. Material: CD4+ or CD8+ T cells sorted from blood, obtained in a trial of the OX40 agonist ivuxolimab. These receptors were collected from an adult with an advanced solid tumor such as melanoma, head and neck, liver or kidney cancer.

V is TRBV6-5 and J is TRBJ1-6; TRBD1 might be the D (6 bases). Between the trimmed V and J ends, which lost 10 bases and 9 bases, there was a span of 19 bases. The V gene's germline CDR1 is MNHEY and CDR2 SVGAGI. The CDR3 loop spans 14 amino acids. In DNA, the CDR3 is TGTGCCACCAAGCAAGGCAGGGGCTTTTCACCCCTCCACTTT. Amino acid sequence: CATKQGRGFSPLHF.

V is TRBV6-1 and J is TRBJ2-1; D might be TRBD2 (5 bases). This CDR3 is 12 amino acids long. Per germline, CDR1 MNHNS and CDR2 SASEGT. The ends were cut back, 2 bases at V and 9 bases at J, with 8 bases in the middle. The CDR3 region is CASSETLAEQFF. CDR3 sequence (DNA): TGTGCCAGCAGTGAAACTCTAGCTGAGCAGTTCTTC.

This chain links TRBV30 with TRBJ2-2; 7 bases align to TRBD2. The CDR3 totals 16 residues. CDR1 and CDR2 from the germline V gene are GTSNPN and SVGIG (reference sequence). V lost 0 bases and J lost 7; bases outside the gene matches: 11. The CDR3 here is CAWSVQVGGPIGELFF. The CDR3, as DNA: TGTGCCTGGAGTGTACAAGTGGGAGGGCCTATCGGGGAGCTGTTTTTT. The full variable domain, with the rest looked up from reference TRBV30 and TRBJ2-2, is SQTIHQWPATLVQPVGSPLSLECTVEGTSNPNLYWYRQAAGRGLQLLFYSVGIGQISSEVPQNLSASRPQDRQFILSSKKLLLSDSGFYLCAWSVQVGGPIGELFFGEGSRLTVL.

This sequence joins TRBV9 and TRBJ1-2; 8 bases match TRBD1. Germline V CDR1 and CDR2: SGDLS, YYNGEE. This CDR3 is built from 14 residues. Unmatched junction bases numbered 0, after V lost 0 bases and J lost 2 bases. The CDR3 nucleotides are TGTGCCAGCAGCGTAGGACAGGGGAACTATGGCTACACCTTC. Translation: CASSVGQGNYGYTF.

The V gene is TRBV19, the J gene TRBJ2-3, with 11 bases that match TRBD2. Per the germline V gene, CDR1 is LNHDA and CDR2 is SQIVND (reference sequence). There are 17 residues in the CDR3. After removal of 2 bases from V and 5 bases from J, the junction contained 9 bases not matched to a gene. This CDR3 is CASSIQASGGFLDTQYF. DNA of the CDR3: TGTGCCAGTAGTATACAGGCTAGCGGGGGGTTCTTAGATACGCAGTATTTT.

The V call is TRBV2, the J call TRBJ1-5, with TRBD1 as a possible D gene (5 bases). The CDR3 extends over 15 amino acids. Germline V CDR1 and CDR2: SNHLY, FYNNEI. Trimming took 6 bases from V and 0 from J, leaving 12 bases between them. This chain's CDR3 is CASSEQALSNQPQHF. The CDR3 DNA is TGTGCCAGCAGCGAACAGGCGCTTAGCAATCAGCCCCAGCATTTT.

The chain combines TRBV19 with TRBJ1-2; D unresolved. V lost 2 bases and J 2 bases, leaving 9 bases between the germline ends. CDR1 is LNHDA and CDR2 is SQIVND in the germline V gene (reference sequence). CDR3 length equals 14 residues. CDR3 region: CASSISERNYGYTF. CDR3 bases: TGTGCCAGTAGTATATCGGAGAGGAACTATGGCTACACCTTC.

CDR3: CASQNQGAPTGYTF. CDR3 bases: TGTGCCAGCCAGAATCAGGGGGCGCCTACCGGCTACACCTTC. The chain employs TRBV2 and TRBJ1-2; 8 positions match TRBD1. Germline CDR1 reads SNHLY; CDR2 reads FYNNEI. Trimming removed 8 bases from V and 8 bases from J; junction bases left unmatched: 13. The CDR3 totals 14 residues. Full variable domain (missing parts from reference TRBV2 and TRBJ1-2): EPEVTQTPSHQVTQMGQEVILRCVPISNHLYFYWYRQILGQKVEFLVSFYNNEISEKSEIFDDQFSVERPDGSNFTLKIRSTKLEDSAMYFCASQNQGAPTGYTFGSGTRLTVV.

The chain recombines TRBV5-6 with TRBJ2-2; D not resolved. The CDR3 consists of 14 residues. Germline V gene lookup returns CDR1 SGHDT and CDR2 YYEEEE. Trimming removed 3 bases from V and 6 bases from J, with 12 bases in between. The CDR3 DNA reads TGTGCCAGCAGCTCTTTCATGAGTTCCGGGGAGCTGTTTTTT. Amino acids: CASSSFMSSGELFF.

This chain uses TRBV4-1 with TRBJ2-7, with no clear D. There are 14 residues in the CDR3. Trimming removed 1 base from V and 3 bases from J, with 10 bases in between. Germline CDR1 and CDR2: MGHRA and YSYEKL. The CDR3 DNA sequence: TGCGCCAGCAGCCAAGGCACACCAAACTACGAGCAGTACTTC. Its translation: CASSQGTPNYEQYF.

DNA of the CDR3: TGCGCCAGCAGCGGGGGGACAGGTTTCTACAATGAGCAGTTCTTC. As protein: CASSGGTGFYNEQFF. The chain recombines TRBV5-1 with TRBJ2-1; 8 nucleotides align to TRBD1. The germline CDR1 and CDR2 sequences are SGHRS and YFSETQ. The CDR3 is 15 amino acids. The V segment lost 4 bases and the J segment 3 bases; nucleotides outside the gene matches: 6.

The V and J genes are TRBV30 and TRBJ1-2, with TRBD1 as a possible D gene (5 bases). With 2 bases removed from V and 1 base from J, the gap between germline ends came to 20 bases. The CDR3 runs to 17 residues. CDR1 and CDR2 (germline): GTSNPN, SVGIG (reference sequence). The CDR3 DNA reads as TGTGCCTGGAGTACCCCCGGGGGGGTCGAGTTTAACTATGGCTACACCTTC. It translates to CAWSTPGGVEFNYGYTF. Based on the CDR3 plus reference TRBV30 and TRBJ1-2, the full variable domain is SQTIHQWPATLVQPVGSPLSLECTVEGTSNPNLYWYRQAAGRGLQLLFYSVGIGQISSEVPQNLSASRPQDRQFILSSKKLLLSDSGFYLCAWSTPGGVEFNYGYTFGSGTRLTVV.

The chain has TRBV7-3 and TRBJ2-3, with TRBD2 matching 9 bases. Germline trimming cut 5 bases from V and 2 bases from J; bases unmatched to any gene: 11. The CDR3 spans 17 residues. Germline V gives CDR1 SGHTA, CDR2 FQGTGA. The CDR3 region has the DNA TGTGCCAGCAGCGCCCTCCGGCTAGCGGGGTCCACAGATACGCAGTATTTT. Translated: CASSALRLAGSTDTQYF.

The chain uses TRBV4-1 and TRBJ2-1; 12 bases line up with TRBD2. This CDR3 has 15 amino acids. Trimming cost V 4 bases and J 6 bases; bases outside gene matches: 4. Germline V gene lookup returns CDR1 MGHRA and CDR2 YSYEKL. The CDR3 bases are TGCGCCAGCAGCCTAATGACTAGCGGGAGCAATGAGCAGTTCTTC. Its protein is CASSLMTSGSNEQFF.

This chain uses TRBV5-1 with TRBJ1-4; D gene unclear. The CDR3 length is 14 residues. Looked up from germline, CDR1 is SGHRS and CDR2 is YFSETQ. The V gene lost 1 base and the J gene lost 8 bases, with 12 bases spanning the gap. CDR3 loop: CASSLKGSKEKLFF. The DNA for the CDR3 is TGCGCCAGCAGCTTGAAGGGTAGTAAAGAAAAACTGTTTTTT.

This clone was counted a single time. V and J are TRBV2 and TRBJ2-3, with D tentatively TRBD2 (6 bases). CDR1 is SNHLY and CDR2 is FYNNEI in the germline V gene. This CDR3 is 15 amino acids long. Trimming took off 3 bases at V and 2 bases at J, with 12 bases between the two ends. The CDR3 DNA sequence: TGTGCCAGCAGTGATGAGCGGGCGTCCACAGATACGCAGTATTTT. It translates to CASSDERASTDTQYF. Based on the CDR3 plus reference TRBV2 and TRBJ2-3, the full variable domain is EPEVTQTPSHQVTQMGQEVILRCVPISNHLYFYWYRQILGQKVEFLVSFYNNEISEKSEIFDDQFSVERPDGSNFTLKIRSTKLEDSAMYFCASSDERASTDTQYFGPGTRLTVL.

The rearrangement links TRBV6-5 to TRBJ2-7; D is unresolved. Germline lookup yields CDR1 MNHEY and CDR2 SVGAGI. The CDR3 is 13 amino acids. Trimming removed 5 bases from V and 7 bases from J, with 15 bases in between. The CDR3 DNA follows: TGTGCCAGCAGTCCGTGCCTGAAGTGTGAGCAGTACTTC. This gives the protein CASSPCLKCEQYF.

The gene calls are TRBV4-2 and TRBJ2-6; TRBD2 aligns across 8 bases. CDR3 size: 18 residues. V lost 3 bases, J lost 2 bases, and 9 bases stayed unmatched. Germline CDR1 reads LGHNA; CDR2 reads YNFKEQ. The CDR3 sequence is CASSQDRAGVAGANVLTF. CDR3 sequence (DNA): TGTGCCAGCAGCCAGGATAGAGCGGGAGTGGCTGGGGCCAACGTCCTGACTTTC.

The chain couples TRBV7-9 to TRBJ1-4, with D maybe TRBD1 (5 bases). Trimming cost V 3 bases and J 0 bases, with 8 bases left between them. CDR3 size: 15 residues. Per the germline V gene, CDR1 is SEHNR and CDR2 is FQNEAQ (reference sequence). The CDR3 nucleotides are TGTGCCAGCAGCTTGGGGACGGCAACTAATGAAAAACTGTTTTTT. This translates into CASSLGTATNEKLFF.

This clone was recorded only once. The CDR3 region is CASSRRSGIGTDTQYF. Written as DNA, the CDR3 is TGTGCCAGCAGCAGAAGATCGGGGATTGGCACAGATACGCAGTATTTT. The chain links TRBV7-8 to TRBJ2-3, with D perhaps matching TRBD2 (5 bases). Germline V gene sequence: CDR1 SGHVS, CDR2 FQNEAQ. The V gene lost 5 bases and the J gene lost 1 base, with 16 bases spanning the gap. The CDR3 is 16 residues long.

V usage is TRBV6-1 and J usage is TRBJ1-4; 9 bases line up with TRBD1. V lost 3 bases and J lost 7; bases outside the gene matches: 3. The CDR3 covers 14 residues. Looked up from germline, CDR1 is MNHNS and CDR2 is SASEGT. CDR3: CASSEGTGSEKLFF. Here the CDR3 DNA reads TGTGCCAGCAGTGAGGGGACAGGGAGTGAAAAACTGTTTTTT.

This chain uses TRBV6-1 with TRBJ1-1, with 11 bases aligning to TRBD1. Trimming cost V 6 bases and J 5 bases; bases outside gene matches: 5. This CDR3 region has 14 residues. Germline V gene data show CDR1 as MNHNS and CDR2 as SASEGT. CDR3 region: CASSPGTGGTEAFF. CDR3 nucleotides: TGTGCCAGCAGCCCCGGGACAGGGGGAACTGAAGCTTTCTTT.

This chain uses TRBV10-3 with TRBJ2-7; TRBD1 aligns across 10 bases. The CDR3 extends over 14 amino acids. Unmatched junction bases numbered 3, after V lost 4 bases and J lost 3 bases. CDR1 is ENHRY and CDR2 is SYGVKD in the germline V gene. For the CDR3, the DNA is TGTGCCATCAGTGCGACAGGGGGCGACTACGAGCAGTACTTC. As protein: CAISATGGDYEQYF.

V usage is TRBV12-5 and J usage is TRBJ1-2, with D uncertain. Germline V gene data show CDR1 as LGHNT and CDR2 as FRNRAP. V was trimmed by 6 bases and J by 3 bases, leaving 8 bases between them. This CDR3 is 12 amino acids long. CDR3 protein: CASGSGDYGYTF. The CDR3 DNA reads as TGTGCTAGTGGATCTGGGGACTATGGCTACACCTTC.

This clone was counted once. This sequence joins TRBV30 and TRBJ2-7; D tentatively reads TRBD1 or TRBD2 (5 bases each). Germline V gene sequence: CDR1 GTSNPN, CDR2 SVGIG (reference sequence). The CDR3 extends over 14 amino acids. V was cut by 2 bases and J by 6 bases, with 17 bases left in between. CDR3 in DNA: TGTGCCTGGAGTCCAGGGAGTTTTATCACCGAGCAGTACTTC. Protein: CAWSPGSFITEQYF.